This TCR beta chain was captured by sequencing in a study of a mutant IDH1 vaccine in newly diagnosed glioma. About this clone itself: Its antigen is not known.

The time point here: week 5, during vaccination. A 20-mer mutant IDH1 peptide at 300 ug was injected subcutaneously with topical imiquimod. Germline CDR1 is MNHNY and CDR2 is SVGAGI (reference sequence). The CDR3 spans 14 residues. V was trimmed by 5 bases and J by 5 bases, leaving 12 bases between them. The repertoire was sequenced with immunoSEQ multiplex PCR; TCRdb's copy has only in-frame clones and lacks some. The table has roughly 62,000 clones, approximately 79% seen once. The sequencing used PBMCs, collected from a glioma patient whose treatment included an IDH1 peptide vaccine. This clonotype was obtained from a woman aged 45-60 years with glioma. This chain uses TRBV6-6 with TRBJ2-2, with D hard to call. The CDR3 sequence is CASSPSDRTGELFF. The CDR3 DNA sequence: TGTGCCAGCAGTCCCTCGGATCGGACCGGGGAGCTGTTTTTT.